What follows are 17 T cell receptor beta chains derived from one specimen sequenced in a study of cytomegalovirus exposure and HLA in healthy donors. Clones were sequenced by immunoSEQ multiplex PCR, and TCRdb holds only the in-frame ones, with some missing. The sample carries about 130,000 clones, roughly 87% recorded once. Sequenced sample: PBMCs. The source is a woman between 18 and 30 years old in good health and CMV-seropositive.

V is TRBV11-3 and J is TRBJ2-3; perhaps TRBD2 as D (6 bases). Trimming shortened V by 5 bases and J by 5 bases, and 11 bases separated the two germline ends. This CDR3 contains 13 residues. CDR1 is SGHNT, CDR2 YENEEA, per germline. CDR3 nucleotide sequence: TGTGCCAGCAGCGTCGGAGGGGTAGATACGCAGTATTTT. This gives the protein CASSVGGVDTQYF.

The V gene is TRBV4-2, the J gene TRBJ2-3, with 7 bases fitting TRBD2. The ends lost 2 bases at V and 1 base at J; junction bases unmatched: 9. The CDR3 consists of 17 residues. Germline V CDR1 and CDR2: LGHNA, YNFKEQ. CDR3 sequence reads: CASSQYSGRSRTDTQYF. The CDR3 DNA reads TGTGCCAGCAGCCAATATTCCGGGAGGTCACGCACAGATACGCAGTATTTT.

The rearrangement links TRBV29-1 to TRBJ1-1; D is unresolved. The germline V gene has CDR1 SQVTM and CDR2 ANQGSEA. This CDR3 region has 14 residues. V shed 3 bases and J shed 1 base, with 12 bases lying between them. CDR3 amino acids: CSVEESVENTEAFF. The CDR3 DNA reads TGCAGCGTTGAGGAGAGCGTAGAGAACACTGAAGCTTTCTTT.

V and J are TRBV7-9 and TRBJ1-6; a possible D gene is TRBD1 (6 bases). The ends were cut back, 4 bases at V and 8 bases at J, with 15 bases in the middle. The CDR3 contains 15 residues. From germline, CDR1 is SEHNR and CDR2 FQNEAQ (reference sequence). CDR3 sequence: CASSSYEGEYSPLHF. CDR3 bases: TGTGCCAGCAGCTCCTACGAGGGGGAGTATTCACCCCTCCACTTT.

The chain combines TRBV4-1 with TRBJ2-1; perhaps TRBD1 as D (6 bases). Germline V gene data show CDR1 as MGHRA and CDR2 as YSYEKL. The CDR3 sequence is 15 residues long. Trimming cost V 5 bases and J 7 bases, with 18 bases left between them. The DNA for the CDR3 is TGCGCCAGCAGCTCTCCGGGACAATCCGATAATGAGCAGTTCTTC. This gives the protein CASSSPGQSDNEQFF.

This chain connects TRBV7-6 to TRBJ2-5, with 7 bases that match TRBD2. This CDR3 comprises 15 residues. Germline V CDR1 and CDR2: SGHVS, FNYEAQ. V gave up 5 bases and J gave up 0 bases; unmatched junction bases: 6. CDR3 nucleotides: TGTGCCAGCAGCCTTGGGAGGGGATACCAAGAGACCCAGTACTTC. Encoded protein: CASSLGRGYQETQYF.

This sequence joins TRBV19 and TRBJ1-4, with unresolved D. Deletions cut 6 bases from V and 4 bases from J, with 12 bases between. CDR3 size: 14 residues. The V gene's germline CDR1 is LNHDA and CDR2 SQIVND (reference sequence). The CDR3 is CASSVAGINEKLFF. The CDR3 DNA follows: TGTGCCAGTAGCGTGGCAGGAATTAATGAAAAACTGTTTTTT.

The chain uses TRBV13 and TRBJ1-3; D gene uncertain. V gave up 5 bases and J gave up 1 base, with 12 bases separating them. The CDR3 covers 15 residues. Germline assignment: CDR1 PRHDT and CDR2 FYEKMQ (reference sequence). The CDR3 loop reads CASSRTLLSGNTIYF. CDR3 DNA sequence: TGTGCCAGCAGCCGAACCCTACTATCTGGAAACACCATATATTTT.

CDR3 loop: CASSIDRGNTEAFF. The CDR3 DNA follows: TGTGCCAGCAGTATAGACAGGGGGAACACTGAAGCTTTCTTT. The chain couples TRBV6-6 to TRBJ1-1; 8 nucleotides match TRBD1. The CDR3 sequence is 14 residues long. Germline V gene lookup returns CDR1 MNHNY and CDR2 SVGAGI (reference sequence). The V segment lost 5 bases and the J segment 1 base; nucleotides outside the gene matches: 3.

V is TRBV19 and J is TRBJ1-5; D is possibly TRBD1 (6 bases). CDR3 size: 15 residues. Looked up from germline, CDR1 is LNHDA and CDR2 is SQIVND (reference sequence). V lost 4 bases and J lost 4, with 14 bases in between. CDR3 nucleotide sequence: TGTGCCAGTAGTAGTCGGACGAGGGGGAATCAGCCCCAGCATTTT. This translates into CASSSRTRGNQPQHF.

Comment on this clone: A much larger clone is a single base away; this may be a read error. The rearrangement uses TRBV11-3 and TRBJ1-1; 8 bases line up with TRBD1. The germline V gene has CDR1 SGHNT and CDR2 YENEEA. V shed 2 bases and J 4 bases; nucleotides not matched to a gene: 0. CDR3 length: 13 residues. The CDR3 DNA reads TGTGCCAGCAGCTTACAGGGGGCCACTGAAGCTTTCTTT. Its protein product is CASSLQGATEAFF.

The chain combines TRBV15 with TRBJ1-3, with TRBD1 matching over 7 bases. This CDR3 contains 14 residues. J gave up 8 bases and V 2 bases, and 6 bases lay outside the gene matches. Germline V CDR1 and CDR2: LNHNV, YYDKDF (reference sequence). The CDR3 sequence is CATSRSKGAYTIYF. The CDR3 nucleotides are TGTGCCACCAGCAGATCCAAGGGGGCCTACACCATATATTTT.

The V call is TRBV10-3, the J call TRBJ2-7, with 7 positions matching TRBD1. From germline, CDR1 is ENHRY and CDR2 SYGVKD. Losses at the gene ends were 6 bases for V and 5 bases for J; bases not matched to a gene: 10. This CDR3 has 14 residues. For the CDR3, the DNA is TGTGCCATCAGCTCATTGACAGGGCTCCACGAGCAGTACTTC. Residues: CAISSLTGLHEQYF.

This chain links TRBV4-1 with TRBJ2-3, with D unresolved. Germline V lookup: CDR1 MGHRA, CDR2 YSYEKL. CDR3 length equals 17 residues. Trimming left V 0 bases short and J 4 bases short, with 17 bases between. CDR3 coding DNA: TGCGCCAGCAGCCAAGAGTTAGGAGCCTCCGTACCAGATACGCAGTATTTT. Translation gives CASSQELGASVPDTQYF.

The chain recombines TRBV9 with TRBJ2-7, with D possibly TRBD1 on 6 matching bases. The V gene lost 0 bases and the J gene lost 3 bases, with 22 bases spanning the gap. From germline, CDR1 is SGDLS and CDR2 YYNGEE. The CDR3 spans 18 residues. Written as DNA, the CDR3 is TGTGCCAGCAGCGTAGGTTTTGCAACAGGGAAGAAGGGCTACGAGCAGTACTTC. Amino acid sequence: CASSVGFATGKKGYEQYF. Filled out from reference TRBV9 and TRBJ2-7, the complete variable domain reads DSGVTQTPKHLITATGQRVTLRCSPRSGDLSVYWYQQSLDQGLQFLIQYYNGEERAKGNILERFSAQQFPDLHSELNLSSLELGDSALYFCASSVGFATGKKGYEQYFGPGTRLTVT.

This chain uses TRBV19 with TRBJ2-2; 8 bases are a match to TRBD1. Per germline, CDR1 LNHDA and CDR2 SQIVND (reference sequence). Trimming cost V 5 bases and J 0 bases; bases outside gene matches: 2. The CDR3 is made up of 15 amino acids. For the CDR3, the DNA is TGTGCCAGTAGTGAGACAGGGGCGAACACCGGGGAGCTGTTTTTT. This sequence encodes CASSETGANTGELFF.

The rearrangement links TRBV4-1 to TRBJ1-2; 12 nucleotides align to TRBD1. V was pared by 3 bases and J by 6 bases, with 2 bases of the junction left unmatched. The CDR3 runs to 14 residues. Germline CDR1 and CDR2: MGHRA and YSYEKL. The CDR3 reads CASSQGQGADGYTF. The CDR3 DNA follows: TGCGCCAGCAGCCAGGGACAGGGGGCGGATGGCTACACCTTC.